This TCR beta chain originates from a study of CD8 T cells in Susac syndrome. Notes on the study in general: As the study acknowledged, the number of individuals in its TCR sequencing and HLA analysis was relatively small.

With random hexamers, reverse transcription was performed on about 0.5 to 1 ug of RNA. The authors amplified TCR beta CDR3 across 54 Vbeta and 13 Jbeta using immunoSEQ multiplex PCR. TCRdb re-derived calls from the immunoSEQ multiplex PCR reads in MiXCR, one entry per CDR3 protein. The sample holds around 130,000 distinct CDR3 sequences, 80% seen once. Relapsing-remitting disease, either stable or active, was present in the multiple sclerosis controls, who were treatment-naive patients. Negative isolation was applied to CD8+ and CD4+ T cells, and FACS enrichment was applied to TEMRA cells. CDR3 length equals 15 residues. V lost 3 bases to trimming and J lost 4 bases; unmatched junction nucleotides: 4. Germline V gives CDR1 SNHLY, CDR2 FYNNEI. A word on this clonotype: Its antigen remains unidentified.

The clonotype originates from a human donor with multiple sclerosis. The sequenced material came from CD8+ T cells from PBMCs. The chain couples TRBV2 to TRBJ1-4, with TRBD1 identical over 8 bases. This CDR3 is CASSDRGLLNEKLFF. Written as DNA, the CDR3 is TGTGCCAGCAGTGACAGGGGGCTACTTAATGAAAAACTGTTTTTT.